Sequencing of this T cell receptor beta chain was carried out in a study of blood T cell repertoires in COVID-19. Across the study: The origin of the acute and convalescent COVID-19 samples was the United States, Italy and Spain.

This clone was recorded once. Source study methods: Nucleated cell number was recorded as an estimate derived from reference gene primer amplification. Assay used: immunoSEQ multiplex PCR; TCRdb lists only in-frame clones, some missing. That table is the source of V, J and clone size, and D and trimming were worked out from the DNA. This table holds more than 400,000 clones, about nine tenths found once. Living in under 30 US areas, the participants were between about 18 and 90 years of age. Germline CDR1 SNHLY, CDR2 FYNNEI. Trimming took off 8 bases at V and 4 bases at J, with 8 bases between the two ends. This CDR3 spans 11 amino acids.

The specimen was PBMCs or T cells enriched from blood (not recorded which). The V gene is TRBV2, the J gene TRBJ1-1, with D unclear. The TCR sequence derives from a woman between 18 and 30 years old who had recovered from COVID-19. CDR3 amino acids: CASHTGTEAFF. The CDR3 bases are TGTGCCAGCCACACGGGCACTGAAGCTTTCTTT.